This passage covers 30 T cell receptor beta chains from one sample sequenced in a study of neoadjuvant anti-PD-1 for oral cavity cancer. Libraries were prepared by immunoSEQ multiplex PCR; TCRdb keeps only in-frame clonotypes and omits some of them. The sample records roughly 9,600 clones, around 66% being singletons. Time point described: after neoadjuvant nivolumab, at surgical resection. The sequenced sample was PBMCs, obtained after nivolumab (anti-PD-1) treatment. Receptors were obtained from a person between 40 and 80 years old with oral cavity squamous cell carcinoma.

This clone has only a few counts. V gene TRBV10-1 combines with J gene TRBJ1-1, with a weak D call TRBD1 (6 bases). The germline V gene encodes CDR1 WNHNN and CDR2 SYGVQD (reference sequence). The V and J ends lost 9 bases and 1 base respectively, with 27 bases between them. CDR3 length: 18 residues. As DNA, the CDR3 is TGCGCCAGATGCGGTCGGGGGCCGGGATCGGAATCGAACACTGAAGCTTTCTTT. This translates into CARCGRGPGSESNTEAFF.

This rearrangement joins TRBV5-1 to TRBJ1-6; D may be TRBD1 (5 bases). Germline loops: CDR1 SGHRS, CDR2 YFSETQ. The CDR3 sequence is 15 residues long. Trimming stripped 1 base from V and 7 bases from J, with 12 bases between. The chain's CDR3 is CASSLSRASNSPLHF. Written as DNA, the CDR3 is TGCGCCAGCAGCTTGTCCAGGGCGAGCAATTCACCCCTCCACTTT.

The sample holds a few counts of this clone. V and J are TRBV15 and TRBJ2-3; tentatively, D is TRBD1 or TRBD2 (5 bases each). With 5 bases removed from V and 2 bases from J, the gap between germline ends came to 8 bases. The CDR3 contains 13 residues. The germline CDR1 and CDR2 sequences are LNHNV and YYDKDF (reference sequence). The CDR3 nucleotides read TGTGCCACCAGCCTCGGGACCACAGATACGCAGTATTTT. It is translated as CATSLGTTDTQYF.

The V call is TRBV7-2, the J call TRBJ2-3; 7 nucleotides agree with TRBD2. Germline trimming cut 5 bases from V and 1 base from J; bases unmatched to any gene: 3. The CDR3 contains 14 residues. The germline V gene has CDR1 SGHTA and CDR2 FQGNSA. CDR3 amino acids: CASSPSGGTDTQYF. For the CDR3, the DNA is TGTGCCAGCAGCCCGAGCGGGGGCACAGATACGCAGTATTTT.

This clone was detected only a few times. This rearrangement joins TRBV11-2 to TRBJ2-1; TRBD2 agrees at 9 bases. The length of the CDR3 is 14 residues. Unmatched junction bases numbered 4, after V lost 4 bases and J lost 6 bases. The germline gives CDR1 SGHAT, CDR2 FQNNGV. CDR3 in DNA: TGTGCCAGCAGCTGGGGACTAGCCCCCAATGAGCAGTTCTTC. This translates into CASSWGLAPNEQFF.

This chain connects TRBV2 to TRBJ2-2; 7 bases are shared with TRBD2. The CDR3 covers 13 residues. V trimming: 5 bases; J trimming: 6 bases; junction bases outside the gene matches: 3. CDR1 and CDR2 (germline): SNHLY, FYNNEI. CDR3 amino acids: CASSRLASGELFF. In DNA form, the CDR3 reads TGTGCCAGCAGTCGACTAGCTTCCGGGGAGCTGTTTTTT.

J is TRBJ2-5 and V is TRBV19; D unclear. V was cut by 4 bases and J by 3 bases, with 9 bases left in between. The length of the CDR3 is 13 residues. CDR1 LNHDA and CDR2 SQIVND come from the germline V gene (reference sequence). CDR3 in amino acids: CASSTGRKETQYF. The CDR3 DNA reads TGTGCCAGTAGTACCGGACGGAAAGAGACCCAGTACTTC. The full variable domain, completed using reference TRBV19 and TRBJ2-5, is DGGITQSPKYLFRKEGQNVTLSCEQNLNHDAMYWYRQDPGQGLRLIYYSQIVNDFQKGDIAEGYSVSREKKESFPLTVTSAQKNPTAFYLCASSTGRKETQYFGPGTRLLVL.

The chain couples TRBV5-4 to TRBJ1-1; 9 bases are a match to TRBD1. The CDR3 consists of 16 residues. The germline V gene encodes CDR1 SGHNT and CDR2 YYREEE (reference sequence). V dropped 0 bases and J dropped 1; count of bases not matched to a gene: 4. The CDR3: CASSLGDRGANTEAFF. The CDR3 DNA sequence: TGTGCCAGCAGCTTGGGAGACAGGGGGGCGAACACTGAAGCTTTCTTT.

This chain joins TRBV7-8 and TRBJ2-1; 8 nucleotides agree with TRBD2. V lost 6 bases, J lost 0 bases, and 7 bases stayed unmatched. This CDR3 region has 16 residues. Germline values: CDR1 SGHVS, CDR2 FQNEAQ. The CDR3 bases are TGTGCCAGCAGTACTATTAGCGGGGTCTCCTACAATGAGCAGTTCTTC. Protein: CASSTISGVSYNEQFF.

V is TRBV19 and J is TRBJ2-6; D may match TRBD1 or TRBD2 (5 bases each). The CDR3 is made up of 15 amino acids. Germline CDR1 LNHDA, CDR2 SQIVND (reference sequence). V gave up 5 bases and J gave up 1 base, with 9 bases separating them. The chain's CDR3 is CASSVGTSGANVLTF. Here the CDR3 DNA reads TGTGCCAGTAGTGTCGGGACGTCTGGGGCCAACGTCCTGACTTTC.

The chain is built from TRBV29-1 and TRBJ1-2; D might be TRBD1 (6 bases). The CDR3 contains 12 residues. Germline CDR1 and CDR2: SQVTM and ANQGSEA. V dropped 6 bases and J dropped 5 bases, with 13 bases sitting between them. CDR3 sequence (DNA): TGCAGCGTCCCAGGGGAAGGGTATGGCTACACCTTC. Translating it yields CSVPGEGYGYTF.

The V gene is TRBV27, the J gene TRBJ1-6; D ambiguous. Trimming removed 2 bases from V and 7 bases from J, with 12 bases in between. Germline CDR1 reads MNHEY; CDR2 reads SMNVEV (reference sequence). This CDR3 has 15 residues. This CDR3 is CASSLRWAGNSPLHF. CDR3 DNA: TGTGCCAGCAGTTTAAGGTGGGCAGGAAATTCACCCCTCCACTTT.

This clone has only a few counts. The chain is built from TRBV28 and TRBJ2-3; 9 bases agree with TRBD1. The CDR3 is made up of 15 amino acids. Germline V gene lookup returns CDR1 MDHEN and CDR2 SYDVKM. V shed 5 bases and J 2 bases; nucleotides not matched to a gene: 5. The CDR3 DNA is TGTGCCAGCAGTGAACAGGGGGCCCCCACAGATACGCAGTATTTT. Amino acid sequence: CASSEQGAPTDTQYF.

The chain couples TRBV30 to TRBJ2-3, with D uncertain. Germline CDR1 GTSNPN, CDR2 SVGIG (reference sequence). V shed 0 bases and J shed 0 bases, with 4 bases lying between them. This CDR3 region has 13 residues. The CDR3 DNA reads TGTGCCTGGAGTGTACGGAGCACAGATACGCAGTATTTT. Its translation: CAWSVRSTDTQYF. The full variable domain, its missing parts supplied by reference TRBV30 and TRBJ2-3, is SQTIHQWPATLVQPVGSPLSLECTVEGTSNPNLYWYRQAAGRGLQLLFYSVGIGQISSEVPQNLSASRPQDRQFILSSKKLLLSDSGFYLCAWSVRSTDTQYFGPGTRLTVL.

CDR3 coding DNA: TGTGCCAGCAGCCCCATGGGGGGTATAAGGAGTGAAGCTTTCTTT. As protein: CASSPMGGIRSEAFF. The chain employs TRBV4-2 and TRBJ1-1; tentative D call: TRBD1 (5 bases). Looked up from germline, CDR1 is LGHNA and CDR2 is YNFKEQ. V lost 4 bases and J lost 7, with 19 bases in between. The CDR3 is 15 amino acids.

V gene TRBV28 combines with J gene TRBJ2-2, with D possibly matching TRBD2 (5 bases). The CDR3 spans 15 residues. The germline V gene encodes CDR1 MDHEN and CDR2 SYDVKM. Trimming stripped 3 bases from V and 6 bases from J, with 14 bases between. This chain's CDR3 is CASSFVGMSAGELFF. As DNA, the CDR3 is TGTGCCAGCAGTTTCGTCGGGATGTCGGCCGGGGAGCTGTTTTTT.

J is TRBJ2-1 and V is TRBV30, with 14 bases matching TRBD2. Germline V gene lookup returns CDR1 GTSNPN and CDR2 SVGIG (reference sequence). CDR3 length: 16 residues. Losses at the gene ends were 5 bases for V and 6 bases for J; bases not matched to a gene: 9. The CDR3 sequence: CAWWGEGLAGANEQFF. Here the CDR3 DNA reads TGTGCCTGGTGGGGGGAGGGACTAGCGGGAGCCAATGAGCAGTTCTTC.

The CDR3 is CASSQEPSGSRGEQFF. The CDR3 DNA reads TGTGCCAGCAGCCAAGAACCTAGCGGGTCTCGGGGGGAGCAGTTCTTC. This rearrangement joins TRBV4-2 to TRBJ2-1, with 8 positions matching TRBD2. V gave up 0 bases and J gave up 10 bases; unmatched junction bases: 11. The CDR3 totals 16 residues. CDR1 is LGHNA and CDR2 is YNFKEQ in the germline V gene.

J is TRBJ1-2 and V is TRBV7-9; D gene unclear. V lost 4 bases and J 6 bases, leaving 12 bases between the germline ends. Germline V gene data show CDR1 as SEHNR and CDR2 as FQNEAQ (reference sequence). The CDR3 totals 13 residues. CDR3 sequence reads: CASSSLGRDGYTF. The CDR3 bases are TGTGCCAGCAGCTCCTTAGGACGCGATGGCTACACCTTC.

This clone was counted only a few times. The chain has TRBV7-9 and TRBJ1-3; the match to TRBD1 covers 8 bases. Germline values: CDR1 SEHNR, CDR2 FQNEAQ (reference sequence). This CDR3 region has 15 residues. V gave up 5 bases and J gave up 0 bases; unmatched junction bases: 3. The CDR3, as DNA: TGTGCCAGCAGCCGACAGGGGTTCTCTGGAAACACCATATATTTT. Encoded protein: CASSRQGFSGNTIYF.

The chain uses TRBV19 and TRBJ2-3; D is unclear. Germline CDR1 is LNHDA and CDR2 is SQIVND (reference sequence). The V end lost 3 bases, the J end lost 4 bases, and 8 bases lay between the germline ends. CDR3 size: 13 residues. CDR3 DNA sequence: TGTGCCAGTAGTATGGTCCCCTCAGATACGCAGTATTTT. Protein product: CASSMVPSDTQYF.

This chain connects TRBV6-5 to TRBJ1-1, with 10 bases aligning to TRBD1. Germline CDR1 MNHEY, CDR2 SVGAGI. The CDR3 contains 15 residues. V shed 6 bases, J shed 1 base, and the junction held 5 bases outside the gene matches. The CDR3 DNA reads TGTGCCAGCAGGGGGGGACAGGGGAGGAACACTGAAGCTTTCTTT. It specifies CASRGGQGRNTEAFF.

The chain joins TRBV6-1 to TRBJ1-3, with a weak D call TRBD1 (5 bases). Trimming removed 0 bases at V and 2 bases at J, with 8 bases between. This CDR3 has 15 residues. Germline V gene lookup returns CDR1 MNHNS and CDR2 SASEGT. The chain's CDR3 is CASSEAWGPGNTIYF. The CDR3 region has the DNA TGTGCCAGCAGTGAAGCCTGGGGCCCTGGAAACACCATATATTTT.

The J gene is TRBJ2-1, the V gene TRBV9; TRBD1 might be the D (6 bases). The germline V and J ends were trimmed by 7 bases and 5 bases, with 16 bases remaining between them. CDR1 SGDLS and CDR2 YYNGEE come from the germline V gene. This CDR3 has 14 amino acids. The chain's CDR3 is CASYGRTANNEQFF. CDR3 sequence (DNA): TGTGCCAGCTACGGACGGACAGCTAACAATGAGCAGTTCTTC.

The chain combines TRBV6-6 with TRBJ1-1; D is possibly TRBD1 (5 bases). Per germline, CDR1 MNHNY and CDR2 SVGAGI (reference sequence). CDR3 length: 12 amino acids. The CDR3 nucleotides are TGTGCGATTCGGGGGTCGTTGACTGAAGCTTTCTTT. Protein sequence: CAIRGSLTEAFF.

This chain links TRBV27 with TRBJ2-2, with a weak D call TRBD1 (5 bases). The V end lost 2 bases, the J end lost 2 bases, and 9 bases lay between the germline ends. The germline V gene has CDR1 MNHEY and CDR2 SMNVEV (reference sequence). This CDR3 region has 15 residues. CDR3 bases: TGTGCCAGCAGTTTAGTAGGGGATAACACCGGGGAGCTGTTTTTT. It translates to CASSLVGDNTGELFF.

The gene calls are TRBV11-3 and TRBJ2-3; D perhaps matches TRBD2 (6 bases). Germline loops: CDR1 SGHNT, CDR2 YENEEA. V lost 5 bases to trimming and J lost 1 base, with 22 bases between them. The length of the CDR3 is 18 residues. CDR3 in amino acids: CASSRGTGSFGRTDTQYF. CDR3 in DNA: TGTGCCAGCAGCCGGGGGACGGGAAGCTTCGGACGCACAGATACGCAGTATTTT.

V gene TRBV28 combines with J gene TRBJ1-1; D is ambiguous. Germline CDR1 and CDR2: MDHEN and SYDVKM. V dropped 2 bases and J dropped 4 bases, with 11 bases sitting between them. The CDR3 contains 14 residues. CDR3 nucleotides: TGTGCCAGCAGTTTAATGGGAGTAAGCACTGAAGCTTTCTTT. The encoded protein is CASSLMGVSTEAFF.

The chain employs TRBV6-6 and TRBJ1-1, with 10 bases fitting TRBD1. After removal of 8 bases from V and 4 bases from J, the junction contained 10 bases not matched to a gene. The CDR3 runs 15 residues. CDR1 and CDR2 from the germline V gene are MNHNY and SVGAGI (reference sequence). CDR3 in amino acids: CASGWDRGPATEAFF. Written as DNA, the CDR3 is TGTGCCAGCGGTTGGGACAGGGGACCCGCCACTGAAGCTTTCTTT.

V usage is TRBV28 and J usage is TRBJ1-5, with D possibly being TRBD1 (5 bases). Trimming took off 3 bases at V and 1 base at J, with 7 bases between the two ends. CDR3 length: 14 residues. Germline V lookup: CDR1 MDHEN, CDR2 SYDVKM. CDR3 amino acids: CASSLRGSNQPQHF. The DNA for the CDR3 is TGTGCCAGCAGTTTGAGGGGAAGCAATCAGCCCCAGCATTTT.